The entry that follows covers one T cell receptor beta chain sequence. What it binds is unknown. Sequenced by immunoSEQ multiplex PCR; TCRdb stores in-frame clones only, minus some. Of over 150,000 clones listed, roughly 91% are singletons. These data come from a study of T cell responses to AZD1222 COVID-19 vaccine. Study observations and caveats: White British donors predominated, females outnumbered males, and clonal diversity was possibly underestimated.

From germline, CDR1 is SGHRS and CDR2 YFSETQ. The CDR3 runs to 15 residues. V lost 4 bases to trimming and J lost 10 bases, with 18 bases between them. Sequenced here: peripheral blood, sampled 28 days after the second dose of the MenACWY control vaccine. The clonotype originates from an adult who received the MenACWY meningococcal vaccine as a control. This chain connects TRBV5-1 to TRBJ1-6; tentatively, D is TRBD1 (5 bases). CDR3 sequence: CASSARDSSQSPLHF. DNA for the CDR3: TGCGCCAGCAGCGCCCGGGACTCCTCCCAATCACCCCTCCACTTT.